These 9 T cell receptor beta chains were sequenced from one sample in a study of T cell changes during pregnancy in multiple sclerosis. Clones were sequenced by immunoSEQ multiplex PCR, and TCRdb holds only the in-frame ones, with some missing. Here the sample spans around 80,000 clones, 92% being singletons. Sequencing used peripheral blood, obtained before pregnancy. The receptor source for this set is a female donor with multiple sclerosis, enrolled in a pregnancy study.

V usage is TRBV27 and J usage is TRBJ2-1, with 9 positions matching TRBD2. The CDR3 length is 15 residues. The germline V gene has CDR1 MNHEY and CDR2 SMNVEV (reference sequence). V dropped 6 bases and J dropped 6; count of bases not matched to a gene: 9. Written as DNA, the CDR3 is TGTGCCAGCAGCTTACTAGCGGGCACGTCCAATGAGCAGTTCTTC. Its protein product is CASSLLAGTSNEQFF.

This clone has only one observation. The V gene is TRBV4-3, the J gene TRBJ2-3; D is possibly TRBD2 (6 bases). The CDR3 has 16 residues. Germline-derived CDR1 and CDR2 are LGHNA and YSLEER. Trimming removed 2 bases at V and 0 bases at J, with 12 bases between. This CDR3 is CASSQLRDSSTDTQYF. For the CDR3, the DNA is TGCGCCAGCAGCCAACTTCGGGACTCTAGCACAGATACGCAGTATTTT.

The V and J genes are TRBV4-3 and TRBJ2-3; D not resolved. V lost 1 base, J lost 3 bases, and 11 bases lay in between. CDR1 and CDR2 from the germline V gene are LGHNA and YSLEER. The CDR3 is made up of 15 amino acids. CDR3 region: CASSQGPTATDTQYF. The CDR3 nucleotides read TGCGCCAGCAGCCAAGGACCCACAGCTACAGATACGCAGTATTTT.

The gene calls are TRBV27 and TRBJ2-1, with TRBD2 identical over 10 bases. J gave up 10 bases and V 4 bases, and 7 bases lay outside the gene matches. CDR3 length equals 14 residues. CDR1 is MNHEY and CDR2 is SMNVEV in the germline V gene (reference sequence). The CDR3, as DNA: TGTGCCAGCAGTTCATCGGGACTAGCGAGAGAGCAGTTCTTC. It encodes CASSSSGLAREQFF.

There are a few counts of this clone. The chain recombines TRBV6-5 with TRBJ1-1; the match to TRBD1 covers 9 bases. Germline V CDR1 and CDR2: MNHEY, SVGAGI. V was pared by 6 bases and J by 2 bases, with 7 bases of the junction left unmatched. The CDR3 contains 15 residues. The CDR3 region has the DNA TGTGCCAGCAGGGACAGGGGTTGGGGAAACACTGAAGCTTTCTTT. This gives the protein CASRDRGWGNTEAFF.

The chain carries TRBV5-1 and TRBJ2-2; 7 bases are a match to TRBD1. Per the germline V gene, CDR1 is SGHRS and CDR2 is YFSETQ. The J segment lost 6 bases and the V segment lost 4 bases, leaving 6 bases of the junction unmatched. The CDR3 has 14 residues. The chain's CDR3 is CASSRDSFPGELFF. CDR3 DNA: TGCGCCAGCAGCCGGGACAGCTTTCCCGGGGAGCTGTTTTTT.

The V and J genes are TRBV30 and TRBJ2-7, with TRBD2 matching over 8 bases. V lost 3 bases, J lost 3 bases, and 1 base stayed unmatched. The CDR3 runs 12 residues. Germline assignment: CDR1 GTSNPN and CDR2 SVGIG (reference sequence). The CDR3: CAWRSGSYEQYF. The DNA for the CDR3 is TGTGCCTGGAGGAGCGGGAGCTACGAGCAGTACTTC.

This rearrangement joins TRBV28 to TRBJ1-1; 10 bases are a match to TRBD1. This CDR3 comprises 13 residues. Trimming removed 3 bases from V and 12 bases from J; junction bases left unmatched: 7. Germline values: CDR1 MDHEN, CDR2 SYDVKM. The CDR3 spells CASSFRDRGLTFF. CDR3 bases: TGTGCCAGCAGTTTCCGGGACAGGGGTCTCACTTTCTTT. Full variable domain (remainder filled in from reference TRBV28 and TRBJ1-1): DVKVTQSSRYLVKRTGEKVFLECVQDMDHENMFWYRQDPGLGLRLIYFSYDVKMKEKGDIPEGYSVSREKKERFSLILESASTNQTSMYLCASSFRDRGLTFFGQGTRLTVV.

The chain employs TRBV15 and TRBJ2-5, with 10 bases that match TRBD2. From germline, CDR1 is LNHNV and CDR2 YYDKDF (reference sequence). This CDR3 is 14 amino acids long. V gave up 8 bases and J gave up 3 bases; unmatched junction bases: 6. The CDR3 DNA reads as TGTGCCACCCGAAGCGGGAGGGTGAAAGAGACCCAGTACTTC. This encodes CATRSGRVKETQYF. The full variable domain, its missing parts supplied by reference TRBV15 and TRBJ2-5, is DAMVIQNPRYQVTQFGKPVTLSCSQTLNHNVMYWYQQKSSQAPKLLFHYYDKDFNNEADTPDNFQSRRPNTSFCFLDIRSPGLGDTAMYLCATRSGRVKETQYFGPGTRLLVL.